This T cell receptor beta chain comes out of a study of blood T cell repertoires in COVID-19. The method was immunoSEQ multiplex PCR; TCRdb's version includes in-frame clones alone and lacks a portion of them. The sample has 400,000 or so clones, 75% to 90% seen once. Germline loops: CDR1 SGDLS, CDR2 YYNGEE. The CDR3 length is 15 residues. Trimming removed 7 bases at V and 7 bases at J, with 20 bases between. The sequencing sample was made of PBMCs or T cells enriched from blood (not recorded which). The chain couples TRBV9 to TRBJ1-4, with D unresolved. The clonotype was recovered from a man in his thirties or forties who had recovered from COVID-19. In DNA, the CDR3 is TGTGCCAGCGCTCATGGGGAAACGAGCGGTGAAAAACTGTTTTTT. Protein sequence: CASAHGETSGEKLFF.